This TCR beta chain derives from a study of blood T cell repertoires in COVID-19. Study context: Specimens from acute and convalescent COVID-19 originated in the United States, Italy and Spain.

Under the authors' procedure: Estimation of nucleated cell counts relied on the amplification of reference gene primers. The repertoire was sequenced with immunoSEQ multiplex PCR; TCRdb's copy has only in-frame clones and lacks some. The D gene and trimming were derived from the DNA, and the V and J assignments and clone size from that table. The table shows about 220,000 clones, with under 90% occurring only once. The length of the CDR3 is 15 residues. Per the germline V gene, CDR1 is MDHEN and CDR2 is SYDVKM. The ends lost 4 bases at V and 6 bases at J; junction bases unmatched: 7. This receptor was obtained from a man aged 30 to 45 with active or convalescent COVID-19. This chain joins TRBV28 and TRBJ2-4; 9 bases fit TRBD2. What was sequenced was peripheral blood. The CDR3 is CASSSGGGGANIQYF. DNA of the CDR3: TGTGCCAGCAGTTCCGGCGGGGGGGGTGCAAACATTCAGTACTTC. Combining the CDR3 with reference TRBV28 and TRBJ2-4 gives the whole variable domain DVKVTQSSRYLVKRTGEKVFLECVQDMDHENMFWYRQDPGLGLRLIYFSYDVKMKEKGDIPEGYSVSREKKERFSLILESASTNQTSMYLCASSSGGGGANIQYFGAGTRLSVL.